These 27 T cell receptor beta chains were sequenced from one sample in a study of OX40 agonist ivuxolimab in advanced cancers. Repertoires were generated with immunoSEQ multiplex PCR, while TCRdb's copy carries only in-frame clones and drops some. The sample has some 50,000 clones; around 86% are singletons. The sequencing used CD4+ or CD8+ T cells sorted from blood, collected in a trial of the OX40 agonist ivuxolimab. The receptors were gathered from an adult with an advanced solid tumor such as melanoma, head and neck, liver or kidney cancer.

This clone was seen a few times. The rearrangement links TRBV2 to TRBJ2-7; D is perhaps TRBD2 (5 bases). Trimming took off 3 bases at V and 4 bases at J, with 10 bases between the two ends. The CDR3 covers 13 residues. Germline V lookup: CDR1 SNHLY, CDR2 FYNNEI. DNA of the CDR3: TGTGCCAGCAGTGACGTGGGAGCTTACGAGCAGTACTTC. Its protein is CASSDVGAYEQYF.

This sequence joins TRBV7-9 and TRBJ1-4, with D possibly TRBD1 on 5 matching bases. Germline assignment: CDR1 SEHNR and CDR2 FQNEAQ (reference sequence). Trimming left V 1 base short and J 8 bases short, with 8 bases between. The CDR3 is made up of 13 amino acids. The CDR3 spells CASSLGGWEKLFF. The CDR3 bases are TGTGCCAGCAGCTTAGGGGGCTGGGAAAAACTGTTTTTT.

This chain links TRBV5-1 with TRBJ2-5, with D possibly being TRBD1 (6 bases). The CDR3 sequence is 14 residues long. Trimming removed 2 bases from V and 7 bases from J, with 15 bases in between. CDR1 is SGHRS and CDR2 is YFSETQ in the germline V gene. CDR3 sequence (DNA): TGCGCCAGCAGCTTCGATACAGGGTCGGGGACCCAGTACTTC. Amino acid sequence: CASSFDTGSGTQYF.

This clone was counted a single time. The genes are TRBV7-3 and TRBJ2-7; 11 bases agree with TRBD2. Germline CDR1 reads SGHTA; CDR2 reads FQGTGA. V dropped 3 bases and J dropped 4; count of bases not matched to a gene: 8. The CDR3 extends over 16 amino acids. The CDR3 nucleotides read TGTGCCAGCAGCTTCCCGCCCGGGACTAGCGGTTACGAGCAGTACTTC. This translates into CASSFPPGTSGYEQYF.

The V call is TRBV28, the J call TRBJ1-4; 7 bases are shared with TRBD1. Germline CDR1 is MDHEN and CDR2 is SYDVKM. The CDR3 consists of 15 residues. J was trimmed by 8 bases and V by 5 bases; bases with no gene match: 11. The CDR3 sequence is CASSLNFGQEEKLFF. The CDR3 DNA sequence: TGTGCCAGCAGTCTGAACTTCGGACAGGAGGAAAAACTGTTTTTT.

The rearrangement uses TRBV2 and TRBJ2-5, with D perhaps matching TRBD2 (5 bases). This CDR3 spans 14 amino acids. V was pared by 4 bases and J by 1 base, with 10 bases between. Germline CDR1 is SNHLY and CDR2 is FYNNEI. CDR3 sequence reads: CASSVSGGQETQYF. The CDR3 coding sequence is TGTGCCAGCAGTGTGTCCGGAGGCCAAGAGACCCAGTACTTC. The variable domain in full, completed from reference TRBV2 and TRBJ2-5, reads EPEVTQTPSHQVTQMGQEVILRCVPISNHLYFYWYRQILGQKVEFLVSFYNNEISEKSEIFDDQFSVERPDGSNFTLKIRSTKLEDSAMYFCASSVSGGQETQYFGPGTRLLVL.

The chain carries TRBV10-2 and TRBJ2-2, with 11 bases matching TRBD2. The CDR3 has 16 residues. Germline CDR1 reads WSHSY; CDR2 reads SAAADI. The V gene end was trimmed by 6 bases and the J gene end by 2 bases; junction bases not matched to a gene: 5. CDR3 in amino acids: CASRLAGALNTGELFF. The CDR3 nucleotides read TGCGCCAGCAGACTAGCGGGGGCCTTAAACACCGGGGAGCTGTTTTTT.

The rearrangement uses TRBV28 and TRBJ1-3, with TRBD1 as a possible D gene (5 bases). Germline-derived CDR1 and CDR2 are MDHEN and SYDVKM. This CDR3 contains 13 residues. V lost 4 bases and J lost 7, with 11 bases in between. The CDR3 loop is CASSSPAGNTIYF. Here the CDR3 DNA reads TGTGCCAGCAGTTCCCCCGCAGGGAACACCATATATTTT.

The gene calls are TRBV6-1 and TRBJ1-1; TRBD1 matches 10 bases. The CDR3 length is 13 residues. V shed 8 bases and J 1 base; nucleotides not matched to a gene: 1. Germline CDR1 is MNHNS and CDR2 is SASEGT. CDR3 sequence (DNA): TGTGCCAGCCGGACAGGGGGGAACACTGAAGCTTTCTTT. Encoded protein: CASRTGGNTEAFF.

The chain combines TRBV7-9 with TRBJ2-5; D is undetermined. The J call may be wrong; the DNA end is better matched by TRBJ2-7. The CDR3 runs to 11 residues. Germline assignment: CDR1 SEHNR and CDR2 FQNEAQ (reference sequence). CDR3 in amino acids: CASSSLYEQYF. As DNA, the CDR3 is TGTGCCAGCAGCTCCCTCTACGAGCAGTACTTC.

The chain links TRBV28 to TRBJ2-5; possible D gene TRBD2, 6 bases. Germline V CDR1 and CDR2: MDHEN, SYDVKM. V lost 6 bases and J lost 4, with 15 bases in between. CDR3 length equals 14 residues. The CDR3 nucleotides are TGTGCCAGCAGCCGGCCAGCGGGTGGAGAGACCCAGTACTTC. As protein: CASSRPAGGETQYF.

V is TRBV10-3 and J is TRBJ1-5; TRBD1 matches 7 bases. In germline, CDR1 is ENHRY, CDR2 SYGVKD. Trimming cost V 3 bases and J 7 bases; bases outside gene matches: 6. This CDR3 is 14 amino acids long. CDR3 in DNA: TGTGCCATCAGTGAATGGACAGGTGGGCAGCCCCAGCATTTT. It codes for CAISEWTGGQPQHF.

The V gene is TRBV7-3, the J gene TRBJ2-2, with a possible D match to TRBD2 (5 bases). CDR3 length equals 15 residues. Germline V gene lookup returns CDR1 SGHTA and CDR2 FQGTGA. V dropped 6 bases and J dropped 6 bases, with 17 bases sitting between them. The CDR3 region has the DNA TGTGCCAGCAGGAAATATGTCGGGGATCCCGGGGAGCTGTTTTTT. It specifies CASRKYVGDPGELFF.

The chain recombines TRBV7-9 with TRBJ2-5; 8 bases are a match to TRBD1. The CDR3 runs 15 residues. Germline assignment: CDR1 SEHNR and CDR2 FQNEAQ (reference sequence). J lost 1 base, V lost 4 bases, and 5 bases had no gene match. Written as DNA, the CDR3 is TGTGCCAGCAGCTCGGACAGGGACCCCCAAGAGACCCAGTACTTC. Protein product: CASSSDRDPQETQYF.

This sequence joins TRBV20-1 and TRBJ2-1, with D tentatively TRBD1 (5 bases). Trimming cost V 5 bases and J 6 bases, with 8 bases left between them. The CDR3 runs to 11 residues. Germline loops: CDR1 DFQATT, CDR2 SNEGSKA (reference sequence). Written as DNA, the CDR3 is TGCAGTGCTGGGGCTAGCAATGAGCAGTTCTTC. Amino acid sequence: CSAGASNEQFF.

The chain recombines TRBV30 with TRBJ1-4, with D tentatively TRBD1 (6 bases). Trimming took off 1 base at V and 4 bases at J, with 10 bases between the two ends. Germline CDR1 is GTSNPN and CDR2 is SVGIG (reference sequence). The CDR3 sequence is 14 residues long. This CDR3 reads CAWSGTGFNEKLFF. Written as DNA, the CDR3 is TGTGCCTGGAGTGGCACAGGGTTTAATGAAAAACTGTTTTTT.

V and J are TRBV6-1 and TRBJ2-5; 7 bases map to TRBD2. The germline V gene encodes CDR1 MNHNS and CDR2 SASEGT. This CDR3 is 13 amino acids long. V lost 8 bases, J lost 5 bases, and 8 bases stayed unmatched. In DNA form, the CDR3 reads TGTGCCAGCGGGAGGGCCGAGGCGGAGACCCAGTACTTC. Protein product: CASGRAEAETQYF.

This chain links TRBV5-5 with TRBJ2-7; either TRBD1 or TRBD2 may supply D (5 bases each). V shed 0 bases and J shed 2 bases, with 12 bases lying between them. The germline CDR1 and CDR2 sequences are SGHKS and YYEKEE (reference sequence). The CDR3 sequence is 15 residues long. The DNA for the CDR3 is TGTGCCAGCAGCTTGGCCGGGACCGCAGCCTACGAGCAGTACTTC. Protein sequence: CASSLAGTAAYEQYF.

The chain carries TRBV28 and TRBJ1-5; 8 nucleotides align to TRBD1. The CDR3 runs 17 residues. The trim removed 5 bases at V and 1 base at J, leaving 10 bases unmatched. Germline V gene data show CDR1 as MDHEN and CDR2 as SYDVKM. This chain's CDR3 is CASSQRPGGRSNQPQHF. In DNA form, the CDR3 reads TGTGCCAGCAGTCAGCGGCCAGGGGGCAGGAGCAATCAGCCCCAGCATTTT.

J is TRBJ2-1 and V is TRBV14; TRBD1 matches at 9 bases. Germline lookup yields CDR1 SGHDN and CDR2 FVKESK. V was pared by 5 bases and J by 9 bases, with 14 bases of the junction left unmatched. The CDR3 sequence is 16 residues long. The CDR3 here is CASSSRDRVPVVEQFF. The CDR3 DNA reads TGTGCCAGCAGCTCCCGGGACAGGGTCCCGGTGGTTGAGCAGTTCTTC.

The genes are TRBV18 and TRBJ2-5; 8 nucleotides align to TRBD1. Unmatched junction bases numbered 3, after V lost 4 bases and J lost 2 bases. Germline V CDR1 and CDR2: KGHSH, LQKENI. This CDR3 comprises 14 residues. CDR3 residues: CASSRGQGQETQYF. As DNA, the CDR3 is TGTGCCAGCTCACGAGGACAGGGACAAGAGACCCAGTACTTC.

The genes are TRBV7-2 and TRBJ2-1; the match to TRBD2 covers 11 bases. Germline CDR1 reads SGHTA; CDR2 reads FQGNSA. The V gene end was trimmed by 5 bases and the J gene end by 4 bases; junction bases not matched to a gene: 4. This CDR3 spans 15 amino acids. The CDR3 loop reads CASSLLAGAYNEQFF. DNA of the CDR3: TGTGCCAGCAGCCTACTAGCGGGAGCTTACAATGAGCAGTTCTTC.

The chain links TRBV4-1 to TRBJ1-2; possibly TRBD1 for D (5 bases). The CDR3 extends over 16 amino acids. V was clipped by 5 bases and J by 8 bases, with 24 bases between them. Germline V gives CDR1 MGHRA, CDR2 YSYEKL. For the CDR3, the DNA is TGCGCCAGCAGCGGGGGGGTAGACCTACGCAAGGCGGGCTACACCTTC. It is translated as CASSGGVDLRKAGYTF.

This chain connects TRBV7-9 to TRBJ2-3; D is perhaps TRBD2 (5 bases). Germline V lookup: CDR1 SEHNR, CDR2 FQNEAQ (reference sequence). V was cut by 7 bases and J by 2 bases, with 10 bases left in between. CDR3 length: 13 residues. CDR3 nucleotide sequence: TGTGCCAGCACAGAGGGTAACACAGATACGCAGTATTTT. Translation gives CASTEGNTDTQYF. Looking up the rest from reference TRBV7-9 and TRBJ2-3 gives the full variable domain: DTGVSQNPRHKITKRGQNVTFRCDPISEHNRLYWYRQTLGQGPEFLTYFQNEAQLEKSRLLSDRFSAERPKGSFSTLEIQRTEQGDSAMYLCASTEGNTDTQYFGPGTRLTVL.

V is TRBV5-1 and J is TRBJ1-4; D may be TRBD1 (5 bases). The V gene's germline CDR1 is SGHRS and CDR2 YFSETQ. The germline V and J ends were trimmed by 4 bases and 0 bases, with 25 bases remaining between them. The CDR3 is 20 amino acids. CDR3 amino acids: CASSRSSSGAGSTTNEKLFF. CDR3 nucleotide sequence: TGCGCCAGCAGCCGTTCTTCCTCTGGGGCTGGGTCGACAACTAATGAAAAACTGTTTTTT. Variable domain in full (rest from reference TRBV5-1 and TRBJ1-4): KAGVTQTPRYLIKTRGQQVTLSCSPISGHRSVSWYQQTPGQGLQFLFEYFSETQRNKGNFPGRFSGRQFSNSRSEMNVSTLELGDSALYLCASSRSSSGAGSTTNEKLFFGSGTQLSVL.

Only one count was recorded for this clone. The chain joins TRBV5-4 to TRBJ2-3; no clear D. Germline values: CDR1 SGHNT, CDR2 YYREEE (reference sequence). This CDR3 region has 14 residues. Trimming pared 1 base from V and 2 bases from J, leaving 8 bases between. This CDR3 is CASSLSPNTDTQYF. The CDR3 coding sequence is TGTGCCAGCAGCTTGAGCCCCAACACAGATACGCAGTATTTT.

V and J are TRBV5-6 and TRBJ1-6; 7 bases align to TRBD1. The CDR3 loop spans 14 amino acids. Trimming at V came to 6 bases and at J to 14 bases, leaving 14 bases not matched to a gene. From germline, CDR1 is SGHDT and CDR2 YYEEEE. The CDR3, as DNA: TGTGCCAGCAACCTTCGACAGGGTCCCCCCGCCCTCCACTTT. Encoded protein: CASNLRQGPPALHF.